Following are 4 T cell receptor beta chains from one sample sequenced in a study of cytomegalovirus exposure and HLA in healthy donors. Use of 60 Vbeta and 13 Jbeta primers characterized the PCR. Profiled with immunoSEQ multiplex PCR; TCRdb holds only in-frame clones, not every one. Seen here are 150,000 to 200,000 clones, less than 90% observed once, and the top ten hold approximately 4.1%. Sequencing used PBMCs. These receptors were obtained from a woman aged 50 to 60 in good health and CMV-seropositive.

The chain has TRBV7-9 and TRBJ2-7; 8 bases are shared with TRBD2. Per the germline V gene, CDR1 is SEHNR and CDR2 is FQNEAQ (reference sequence). After removal of 5 bases from V and 3 bases from J, the junction contained 3 bases not matched to a gene. This CDR3 contains 13 residues. Here the CDR3 reads CASSTGTSYEQYF. The CDR3 region has the DNA TGTGCCAGCAGCACCGGGACTAGCTACGAGCAGTACTTC.

The chain carries TRBV9 and TRBJ2-4; 14 nucleotides line up with TRBD2. V shed 3 bases and J 7 bases; nucleotides not matched to a gene: 9. This CDR3 region has 17 residues. Germline CDR1 reads SGDLS; CDR2 reads YYNGEE. The CDR3 region is CASSATSGGAGGNIQYF. The CDR3, as DNA: TGTGCCAGCAGCGCGACTAGCGGGGGGGCCGGGGGGAACATTCAGTACTTC.

The V call is TRBV7-2, the J call TRBJ2-7; TRBD2 aligns across 10 bases. V shed 4 bases, J shed 3 bases, and the junction held 0 bases outside the gene matches. Germline V gene data show CDR1 as SGHTA and CDR2 as FQGNSA. CDR3 length: 13 amino acids. In DNA form, the CDR3 reads TGTGCCAGCAGCTCTAGCGGGAGCTACGAGCAGTACTTC. This encodes CASSSSGSYEQYF.

This sequence joins TRBV30 and TRBJ2-7; 7 bases align to TRBD2. Germline V gives CDR1 GTSNPN, CDR2 SVGIG (reference sequence). This CDR3 contains 13 residues. V was clipped by 8 bases and J by 5 bases; unmatched bases: 12. CDR3 residues: CARSGGGVDEQYF. CDR3 nucleotide sequence: TGTGCCCGCTCGGGGGGAGGCGTCGACGAGCAGTACTTC.